This T cell receptor (beta chain) was captured in a study of shared T cell receptors in the human thymus. TCRdb's table, derived via immunoSEQ multiplex PCR, lists solely in-frame clones and lacks some. Altogether about 610,000 clones are present, 88% being singletons, with the ten largest covering approximately 0.01%. Germline loops: CDR1 SQVTM, CDR2 ANQGSEA. V lost 5 bases and J lost 5; bases outside the gene matches: 13. The CDR3 runs to 18 residues. This sample also belongs to another study, concerning human thymus T cells. That report adds: Healthy Finnish infants undergoing corrective surgery for congenital heart defects were the donors. Thymus was obtained from resections taken during corrective heart surgery. V and J genes seemed to be used with bias in thymic and blood repertoires. Related research described thymic repertoires that were highly overlapping among unrelated individuals.

This clonotype was sampled from a boy in the first two years of life with a congenital heart defect. Sequenced material: thymocytes. The V and J genes are TRBV29-1 and TRBJ2-2, with 14 nucleotides matching TRBD2. In nucleotides, the CDR3 is TGCAGCGTTTCAAGCCCGGGACTAGCGGGAGCGGGGACCGGGGAGCTGTTTTTT. It is translated as CSVSSPGLAGAGTGELFF.